Listed here are 20 T cell receptor delta chains from one sample, sequenced in a study of gamma-delta T cells after stem cell transplantation (dated by TCRdb to the mid-2010s). The protocol used for the library was RT-PCR. The instrument given in TCRdb is Illumina MiSeq. Clones were re-identified by TCRdb from the public reads with CATT, and rows with the same DNA were merged. For this sample there are approximately 1,200 delta-chain clones; 7.5% to 9.5% appear just once. The leading ten clones occupy less than 65% of the sample. The sample comprised gamma-delta T cells. All receptors come from a human donor. It is not recorded whose cells these are; they may come from a transplant donor.

This clone has only a few counts. The protein given by TCRdb reflects a much larger clone and differs at residue 4 from this DNA's translation, likely from a read error; the protein shown is the DNA's translation. V usage is TRDV2 and J usage is TRDJ1; 9 bases align to TRDD3. The germline V gene encodes CDR1 GEAIGNYY and CDR2 EKD. CDR3 size: 16 residues. Unmatched junction bases numbered 11, after V lost 5 bases and J lost 2 bases. The CDR3: CACASLGDMSTDKLIF. The CDR3 DNA follows: TGTGCCTGTGCCAGTTTGGGGGATATGAGTACCGATAAACTCATCTTT.

The chain uses TRDV2 and TRDJ1; 10 bases align to TRDD3. Germline loops: CDR1 GEAIGNYY, CDR2 EKD. CDR3 length: 19 residues. V lost 1 base and J lost 0; bases outside the gene matches: 13. Written as DNA, the CDR3 is TGTGCCTGTGACACGCTGAGAGGTACTGGGGGATCTCACACCGATAAACTCATCTTT. Residues: CACDTLRGTGGSHTDKLIF.

This clone turned up a few times. This probably arose from a read error, given a far larger clone one base away. This sample also contains other DNA sequences that code for the same CDR3. The chain is built from TRDV2 and TRDJ1; 13 nucleotides match TRDD3. This CDR3 comprises 18 residues. The germline gives CDR1 GEAIGNYY, CDR2 EKD. The CDR3 region has the DNA TGTGCCTGTGACACGCTGAACTGGGGGATACGCGGTCCCGATAAACTCATTTTT. It codes for CACDTLNWGIRGPDKLIF.

A few counts support this clone. The amino acid sequence in TCRdb belongs to a much larger clone and departs from this DNA's translation at residue 14, likely a sequencing read error; the sequence shown is translated from the DNA. This chain joins TRDV2 and TRDJ1; 9 bases are shared with TRDD3. The CDR3 totals 17 residues. Germline V gives CDR1 GEAIGNYY, CDR2 EKD. This chain's CDR3 is CACDTLGDSLITDNLIF. The CDR3 coding sequence is TGTGCCTGTGACACTCTGGGGGATTCCTTGATCACCGATAATCTCATCTTT.

This clone has just a few counts. This sequence is one base from a far larger clone and is likely a read error. Other DNA sequences within the sample encode an identical CDR3. The chain combines TRDV2 with TRDJ1; 13 positions agree with TRDD3. After removal of 0 bases from V and 5 bases from J, the junction contained 11 bases not matched to a gene. This CDR3 is 18 amino acids long. From germline, CDR1 is GEAIGNYY and CDR2 EKD. CDR3 sequence: CACDTLLGDTRGTDKLIF. CDR3 bases: TGTGCCTGTGACACCTTACTGGGGGATACGCGCGGAACTGATAAACTCATCTTT.

This clone came up a few times. The chain combines TRDV2 with TRDJ1, with 9 bases matching TRDD3. The V gene's germline CDR1 is GEAIGNYY and CDR2 EKD. The V segment lost 3 bases and the J segment 4 bases; nucleotides outside the gene matches: 20. This CDR3 is 19 amino acids long. Here the CDR3 DNA reads TGTGCCTGTGACTCCTTGTCTGGGGATACGTCGTCAAGAGGCGATAAACTCATCTTT. Amino acids: CACDSLSGDTSSRGDKLIF.

This clone was counted only a few times. CDR3 protein: CACDEAEGFPVSWDTRQMFF. The CDR3 nucleotides are TGTGCCTGTGACGAAGCTGAGGGATTTCCCGTCTCCTGGGACACCCGACAGATGTTTTTC. The chain has TRDV2 and TRDJ3, with a tentative D call TRDD3 (5 bases). This CDR3 contains 20 residues. From germline, CDR1 is GEAIGNYY and CDR2 EKD. The ends were cut back, 3 bases at V and 0 bases at J, with 20 bases in the middle.

This clone was detected only a few times. V is TRDV2 and J is TRDJ1, with 12 bases identical to TRDD3. The ends lost 1 base at V and 0 bases at J; junction bases unmatched: 14. This CDR3 comprises 20 residues. Germline V gives CDR1 GEAIGNYY, CDR2 EKD. As DNA, the CDR3 is TGTGCCTGTGACACTGCTTCTGGGGGATACGAGAAATCGTACACCGATAAACTCATCTTT. This codes for CACDTASGGYEKSYTDKLIF.

This clone appeared a few times. A read error likely explains why the TCRdb protein, taken from a much larger clone, differs from this DNA's translation at residue 13; the protein shown is translated from the DNA. The rearrangement joins TRDV2 to TRDJ1; 9 nucleotides agree with TRDD3. J was trimmed by 0 bases and V by 3 bases; bases with no gene match: 22. This CDR3 region has 21 residues. Germline V gene data show CDR1 as GEAIGNYY and CDR2 as EKD. The CDR3 DNA is TGTGCCTGTGACCCTCTGCCCGACCCTGGGGGATCTCTGAGGCACACCGATAAACTCATCTTT. Amino acids: CACDPLPDPGGSLRHTDKLIF.

In regard to this clone: It differs at one base from a far larger clone, so likely a read error. Other DNA sequences within the sample encode an identical CDR3. The J gene is TRDJ1, the V gene TRDV2, with 12 bases fitting TRDD3. V gave up 0 bases and J gave up 1 base; unmatched junction bases: 17. This CDR3 is 21 amino acids long. From germline, CDR1 is GEAIGNYY and CDR2 EKD. CDR3 loop: CACDTHGLTGGYLSTTDKLIF. The CDR3 nucleotides read TGTGCCTGTGACACCCACGGATTAACTGGGGGATACCTGAGCACCACCGATAAACTCATCTTT.

This clone was counted a few times. The rearrangement links TRDV2 to TRDJ3; 13 bases align to TRDD3. This CDR3 has 21 residues. The junction had 7 bases not matched to a gene; V was cut back by 0 bases and J by 0 bases. CDR1 and CDR2 (germline): GEAIGNYY, EKD. CDR3 sequence (DNA): TGTGCCTGTGACACCGTACTGGGGGATACGAGAAGCTCCTGGGACACCCGACAGATGTTTTTC. As protein: CACDTVLGDTRSSWDTRQMFF.

This clone was counted a few times. TCRdb lists the protein of a much larger clone for this DNA, which differs at residue 12, so this is likely a read error; the protein given here is translated from the DNA itself. The chain has TRDV2 and TRDJ3; 9 bases match TRDD3. The V segment lost 3 bases and the J segment 19 bases; nucleotides outside the gene matches: 15. Per germline, CDR1 GEAIGNYY and CDR2 EKD. The length of the CDR3 is 15 residues. CDR3 DNA sequence: TGTGCCTGTGACGCTATACTGGGGGACCTAAAGAATATGTTTTTC. Translating it yields CACDAILGDLKNMFF.

Turning to this clone: Given a far larger clone just one base away, this is likely a sequencing read error. This CDR3 is also generated by other DNA sequences in the sample. This sequence joins TRDV2 and TRDJ1, with 11 bases identical to TRDD3. Germline V gene lookup returns CDR1 GEAIGNYY and CDR2 EKD. This CDR3 has 19 amino acids. The CDR3 DNA reads TGTGCCTGTGACACCCTTATTGGTGGGGGATACGCTAACACCGATAAACTCATATTT. Translation: CACDTLIGGGYANTDKLIF.

V is TRDV2 and J is TRDJ1; TRDD3 matches at 7 bases. J was trimmed by 0 bases and V by 3 bases; bases with no gene match: 15. CDR1 is GEAIGNYY and CDR2 is EKD in the germline V gene. CDR3 length: 18 residues. The CDR3, as DNA: TGTGCCTGTGACCCTCTATTCAGTGGGGGACGGTACACCGATAAACTCATCTTT. Protein: CACDPLFSGGRYTDKLIF.

The sample holds a few counts of this clone. The chain employs TRDV2 and TRDJ2; TRDD3 agrees at 13 bases. Germline V gives CDR1 GEAIGNYY, CDR2 EKD. The V gene end was trimmed by 0 bases and the J gene end by 0 bases; junction bases not matched to a gene: 9. This CDR3 is 20 amino acids long. CDR3 loop: CACDTLLGDTPTALTAQLFF. The DNA for the CDR3 is TGTGCCTGTGACACCCTACTGGGGGATACGCCAACAGCTTTGACAGCACAACTCTTCTTT.

The chain carries TRDV2 and TRDJ1; the match to TRDD3 covers 10 bases. Losses at the gene ends were 0 bases for V and 0 bases for J; bases not matched to a gene: 15. There are 20 residues in the CDR3. Germline CDR1 and CDR2: GEAIGNYY and EKD. The CDR3 DNA reads as TGTGCCTGTGACACCATGAGCGTACTGGGGGATTTTGGGTACACCGATAAACTCATCTTT. The encoded protein is CACDTMSVLGDFGYTDKLIF.

The sample holds a few counts of this clone. The same CDR3 can be traced to other DNA sequences in this sample. This sequence joins TRDV2 and TRDJ1, with TRDD3 matching 8 bases. This CDR3 has 15 residues. Germline loops: CDR1 GEAIGNYY, CDR2 EKD. Losses at the gene ends were 0 bases for V and 0 bases for J; bases not matched to a gene: 2. CDR3 DNA: TGTGCCTGTGACACCGTTGGGGGATACACCGATAAACTCATCTTT. Translation: CACDTVGGYTDKLIF.

The rearrangement joins TRDV2 to TRDJ1, with D unresolved. V shed 0 bases and J shed 4 bases, with 17 bases lying between them. The CDR3 covers 16 residues. Germline CDR1 and CDR2: GEAIGNYY and EKD. Written as DNA, the CDR3 is TGTGCCTGTGACACCGTCAGGGCCTTGGCCGGCGATAAACTCATCTTT. The encoded protein is CACDTVRALAGDKLIF.

This clone was seen a handful of times. Since a far larger clone is one base different, this is likely a read error. Other DNA sequences from this sample encode an identical CDR3 as well. The CDR3 DNA reads as TGTGCCTGTGACACGCTGAACTGGGGGATACGCGGTCCTGATAAACTCATCTTT. Translation: CACDTLNWGIRGPDKLIF. This chain connects TRDV2 to TRDJ1; 13 positions match TRDD3. The ends lost 1 base at V and 5 bases at J; junction bases unmatched: 12. The CDR3 consists of 18 residues. CDR1 GEAIGNYY and CDR2 EKD come from the germline V gene.

Regarding this clone: A far larger clone differs by one base, so this is likely a read error. The same CDR3 also results from other DNA sequences found in this sample. The chain employs TRDV2 and TRDJ1, with 9 bases matching TRDD3. V gave up 0 bases and J gave up 4 bases; unmatched junction bases: 5. CDR3 length equals 15 residues. The germline V gene has CDR1 GEAIGNYY and CDR2 EKD. In DNA, the CDR3 is TGTGCCTGTGACACCGTTGGGGATACGAACGATAAACTCATCTTT. Residues: CACDTVGDTNDKLIF.